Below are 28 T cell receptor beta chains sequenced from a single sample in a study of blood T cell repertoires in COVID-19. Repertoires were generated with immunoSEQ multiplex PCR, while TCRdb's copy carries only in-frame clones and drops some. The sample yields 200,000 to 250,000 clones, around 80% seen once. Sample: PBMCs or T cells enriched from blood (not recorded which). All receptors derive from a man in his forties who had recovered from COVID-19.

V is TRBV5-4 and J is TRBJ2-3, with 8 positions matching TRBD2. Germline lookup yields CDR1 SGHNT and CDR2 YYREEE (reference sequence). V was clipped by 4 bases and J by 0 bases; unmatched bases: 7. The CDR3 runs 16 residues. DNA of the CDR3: TGTGCCAGCAGCCCGCGGGCTAGCGGGAGCACAGATACGCAGTATTTT. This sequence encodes CASSPRASGSTDTQYF. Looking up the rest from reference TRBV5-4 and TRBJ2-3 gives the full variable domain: ETGVTQSPTHLIKTRGQQVTLRCSSQSGHNTVSWYQQALGQGPQFIFQYYREEENGRGNFPPRFSGLQFPNYSSELNVNALELDDSALYLCASSPRASGSTDTQYFGPGTRLTVL.

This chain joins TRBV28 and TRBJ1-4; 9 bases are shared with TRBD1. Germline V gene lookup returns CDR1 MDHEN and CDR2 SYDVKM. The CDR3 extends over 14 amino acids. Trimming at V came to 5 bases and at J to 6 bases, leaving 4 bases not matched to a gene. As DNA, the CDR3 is TGTGCCAGCAGTCAGACAGGGGGTTATGAAAAACTGTTTTTT. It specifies CASSQTGGYEKLFF.

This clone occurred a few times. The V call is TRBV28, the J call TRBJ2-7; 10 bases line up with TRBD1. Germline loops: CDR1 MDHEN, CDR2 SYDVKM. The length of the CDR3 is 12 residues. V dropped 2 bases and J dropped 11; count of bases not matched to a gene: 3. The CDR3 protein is CASSLGTGEKYF. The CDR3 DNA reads TGTGCCAGCAGTTTAGGGACAGGGGAAAAGTACTTC. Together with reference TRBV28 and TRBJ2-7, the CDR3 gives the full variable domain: DVKVTQSSRYLVKRTGEKVFLECVQDMDHENMFWYRQDPGLGLRLIYFSYDVKMKEKGDIPEGYSVSREKKERFSLILESASTNQTSMYLCASSLGTGEKYFGPGTRLTVT.

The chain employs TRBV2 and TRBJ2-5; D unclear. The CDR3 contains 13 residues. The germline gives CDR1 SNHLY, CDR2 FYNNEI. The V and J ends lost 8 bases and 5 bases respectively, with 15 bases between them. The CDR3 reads CASLLIPAETQYF. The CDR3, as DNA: TGTGCCAGCCTCCTGATTCCTGCGGAGACCCAGTACTTC.

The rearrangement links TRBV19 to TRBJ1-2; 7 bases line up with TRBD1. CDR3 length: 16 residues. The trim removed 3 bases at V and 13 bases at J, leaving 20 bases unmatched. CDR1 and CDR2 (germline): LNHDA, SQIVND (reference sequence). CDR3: CASSMGGFRTGRGSTF. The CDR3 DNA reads TGTGCCAGTAGTATGGGCGGCTTCCGGACAGGCAGGGGATCCACCTTC.

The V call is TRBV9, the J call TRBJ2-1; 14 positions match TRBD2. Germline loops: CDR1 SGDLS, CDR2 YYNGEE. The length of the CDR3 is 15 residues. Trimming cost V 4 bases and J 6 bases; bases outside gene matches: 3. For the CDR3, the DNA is TGTGCCAGCAGCCCAGGGACTAGCGGGAGCAATGAGCAGTTCTTC. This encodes CASSPGTSGSNEQFF.

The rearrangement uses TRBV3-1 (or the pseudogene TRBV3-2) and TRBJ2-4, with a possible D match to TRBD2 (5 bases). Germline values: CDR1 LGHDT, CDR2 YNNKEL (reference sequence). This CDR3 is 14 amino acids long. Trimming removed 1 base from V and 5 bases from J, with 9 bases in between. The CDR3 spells CASSQAPSQNIQYF. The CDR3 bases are TGTGCCAGCAGCCAAGCGCCTAGCCAAAACATTCAGTACTTC.

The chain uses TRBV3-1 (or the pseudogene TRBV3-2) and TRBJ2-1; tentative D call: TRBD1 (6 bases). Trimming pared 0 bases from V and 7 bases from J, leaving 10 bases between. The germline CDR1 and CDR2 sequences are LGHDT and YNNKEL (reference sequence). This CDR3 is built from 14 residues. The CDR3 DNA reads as TGTGCCAGCAGCCAAGATCCAGGGGCGAATGAGCAGTTCTTC. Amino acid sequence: CASSQDPGANEQFF.

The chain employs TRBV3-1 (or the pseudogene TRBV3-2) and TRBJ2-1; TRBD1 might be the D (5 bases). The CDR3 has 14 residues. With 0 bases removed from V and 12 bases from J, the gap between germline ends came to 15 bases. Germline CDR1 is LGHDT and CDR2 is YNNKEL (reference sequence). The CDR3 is CASSQDWGSRWQFF. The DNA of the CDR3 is TGTGCCAGCAGCCAAGATTGGGGCAGCCGATGGCAGTTCTTC.

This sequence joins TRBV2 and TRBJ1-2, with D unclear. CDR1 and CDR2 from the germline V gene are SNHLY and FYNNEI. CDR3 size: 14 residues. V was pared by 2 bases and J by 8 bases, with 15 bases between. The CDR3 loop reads CASSETSPTPGYTF. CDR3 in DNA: TGTGCCAGCAGTGAAACTTCTCCCACGCCCGGCTACACCTTC. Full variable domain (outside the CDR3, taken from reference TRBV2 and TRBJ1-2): EPEVTQTPSHQVTQMGQEVILRCVPISNHLYFYWYRQILGQKVEFLVSFYNNEISEKSEIFDDQFSVERPDGSNFTLKIRSTKLEDSAMYFCASSETSPTPGYTFGSGTRLTVV.

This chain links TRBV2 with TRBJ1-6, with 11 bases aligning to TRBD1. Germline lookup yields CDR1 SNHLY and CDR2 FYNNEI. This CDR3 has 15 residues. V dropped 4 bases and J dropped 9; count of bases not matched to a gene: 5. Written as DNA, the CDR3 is TGTGCCAGCAGTGTTGGGACAGGGGGGATTTCACCCCTCCACTTT. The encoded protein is CASSVGTGGISPLHF.

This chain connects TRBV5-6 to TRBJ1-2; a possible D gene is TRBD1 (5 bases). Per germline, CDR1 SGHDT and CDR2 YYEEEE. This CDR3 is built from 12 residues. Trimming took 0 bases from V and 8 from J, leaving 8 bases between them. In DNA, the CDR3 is TGTGCCAGCAGCTTGGACAGGAGAGGCTACACCTTC. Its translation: CASSLDRRGYTF.

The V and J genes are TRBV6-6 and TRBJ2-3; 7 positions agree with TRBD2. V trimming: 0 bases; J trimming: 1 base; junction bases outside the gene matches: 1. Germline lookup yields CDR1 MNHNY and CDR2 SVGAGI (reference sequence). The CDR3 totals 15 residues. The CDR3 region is CASSYSSGGTDTQYF. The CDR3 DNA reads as TGTGCCAGCAGTTACTCCAGCGGGGGCACAGATACGCAGTATTTT.

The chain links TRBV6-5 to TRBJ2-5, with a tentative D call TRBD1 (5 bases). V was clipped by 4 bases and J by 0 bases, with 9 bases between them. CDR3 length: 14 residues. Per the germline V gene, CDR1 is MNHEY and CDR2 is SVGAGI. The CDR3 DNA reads TGTGCCAGCAGTTCGGCAGGGTACCAAGAGACCCAGTACTTC. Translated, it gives CASSSAGYQETQYF.

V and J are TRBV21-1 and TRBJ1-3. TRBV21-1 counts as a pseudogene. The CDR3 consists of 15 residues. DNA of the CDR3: TGTGCCAGCAGCACCCGGGTCAACTCTGGAAACACCATATATTTT. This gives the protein CASSTRVNSGNTIYF.

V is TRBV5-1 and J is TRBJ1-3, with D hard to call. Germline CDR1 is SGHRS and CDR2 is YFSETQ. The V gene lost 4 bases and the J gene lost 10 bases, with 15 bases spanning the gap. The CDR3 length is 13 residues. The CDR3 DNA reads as TGCGCCAGCAGCGTAGACAAGGGAGGGACCATATATTTT. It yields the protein CASSVDKGGTIYF.

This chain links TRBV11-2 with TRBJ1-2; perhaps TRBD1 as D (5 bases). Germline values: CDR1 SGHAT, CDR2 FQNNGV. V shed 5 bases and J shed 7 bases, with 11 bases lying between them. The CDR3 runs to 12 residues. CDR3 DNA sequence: TGTGCCAGCAGCCCCCCAGGGTTTGGCTACACCTTC. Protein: CASSPPGFGYTF.

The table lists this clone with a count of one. CDR3 residues: CASIFYSNQPQHF. The CDR3 coding sequence is TGCGCCAGCATCTTTTATAGCAATCAGCCCCAGCATTTT. The rearrangement uses TRBV5-1 and TRBJ1-5; D uncertain. Between the trimmed V and J ends, which lost 6 bases and 0 bases, there was a span of 7 bases. This CDR3 region has 13 residues. CDR1 and CDR2 from the germline V gene are SGHRS and YFSETQ.

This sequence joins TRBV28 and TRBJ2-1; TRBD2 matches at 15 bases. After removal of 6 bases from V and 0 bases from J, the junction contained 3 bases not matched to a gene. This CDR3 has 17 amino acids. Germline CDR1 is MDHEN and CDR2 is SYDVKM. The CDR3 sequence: CASSGLAGGPSYNEQFF. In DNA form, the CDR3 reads TGTGCCAGCAGCGGACTAGCGGGAGGGCCCTCCTACAATGAGCAGTTCTTC.

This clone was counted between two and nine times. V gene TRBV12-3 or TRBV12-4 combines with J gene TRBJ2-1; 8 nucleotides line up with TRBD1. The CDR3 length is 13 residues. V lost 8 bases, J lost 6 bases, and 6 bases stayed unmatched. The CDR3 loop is CASGWTGTNEQFF. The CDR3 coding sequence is TGTGCCAGCGGCTGGACAGGGACCAATGAGCAGTTCTTC.

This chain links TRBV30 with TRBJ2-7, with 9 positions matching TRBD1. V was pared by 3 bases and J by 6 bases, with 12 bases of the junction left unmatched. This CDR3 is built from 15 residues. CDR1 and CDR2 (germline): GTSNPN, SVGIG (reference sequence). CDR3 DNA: TGTGCCTGGAGGCCCCGGGACAGGGCAACCGGCGAGCAGTACTTC. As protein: CAWRPRDRATGEQYF.

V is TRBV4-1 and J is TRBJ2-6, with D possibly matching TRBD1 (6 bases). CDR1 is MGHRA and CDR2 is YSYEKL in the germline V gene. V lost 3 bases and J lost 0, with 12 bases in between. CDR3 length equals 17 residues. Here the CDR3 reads CASSQLTGRSGANVLTF. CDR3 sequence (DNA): TGCGCCAGCAGCCAGCTGACAGGCCGCTCTGGGGCCAACGTCCTGACTTTC.

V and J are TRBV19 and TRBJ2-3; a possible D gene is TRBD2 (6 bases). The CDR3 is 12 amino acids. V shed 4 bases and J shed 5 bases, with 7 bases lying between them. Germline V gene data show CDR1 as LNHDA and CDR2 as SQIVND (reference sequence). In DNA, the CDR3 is TGTGCCAGTAGTAGGGGACTAGATACGCAGTATTTT. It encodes CASSRGLDTQYF.

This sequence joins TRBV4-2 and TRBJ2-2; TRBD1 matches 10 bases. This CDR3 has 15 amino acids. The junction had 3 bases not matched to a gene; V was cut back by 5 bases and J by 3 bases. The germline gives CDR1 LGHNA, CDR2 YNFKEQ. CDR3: CASSSGTGDTGELFF. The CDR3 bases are TGTGCCAGCAGCTCCGGGACAGGGGACACCGGGGAGCTGTTTTTT.

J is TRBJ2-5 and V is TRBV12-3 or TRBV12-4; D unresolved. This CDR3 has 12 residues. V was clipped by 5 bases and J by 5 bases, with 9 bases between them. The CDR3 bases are TGTGCCAGCAGTCGGGTCTACGAGACCCAGTACTTC. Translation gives CASSRVYETQYF.

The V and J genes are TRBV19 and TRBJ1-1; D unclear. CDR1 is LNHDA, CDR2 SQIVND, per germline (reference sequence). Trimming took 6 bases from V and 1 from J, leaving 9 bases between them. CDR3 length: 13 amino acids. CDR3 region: CASRGAGNTEAFF. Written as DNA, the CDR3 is TGTGCCAGTAGAGGTGCGGGGAACACTGAAGCTTTCTTT.

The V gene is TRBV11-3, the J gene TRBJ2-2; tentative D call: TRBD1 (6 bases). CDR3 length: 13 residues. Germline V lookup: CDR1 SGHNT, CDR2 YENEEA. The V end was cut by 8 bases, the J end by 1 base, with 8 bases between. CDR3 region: CASEGQNTGELFF. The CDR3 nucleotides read TGTGCCAGCGAGGGACAGAACACCGGGGAGCTGTTTTTT.

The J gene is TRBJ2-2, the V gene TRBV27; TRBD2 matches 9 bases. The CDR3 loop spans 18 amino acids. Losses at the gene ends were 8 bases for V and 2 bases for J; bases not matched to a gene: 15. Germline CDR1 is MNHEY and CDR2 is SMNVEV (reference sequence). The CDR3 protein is CASVPGLAMTPNTGELFF. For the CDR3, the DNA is TGTGCCAGCGTCCCGGGACTAGCCATGACTCCCAACACCGGGGAGCTGTTTTTT.